The 16 T cell receptor beta chains reported below all come from one sample, sequenced in a study of blood T cell repertoires in COVID-19. Data came from immunoSEQ multiplex PCR; TCRdb stores just in-frame clones and leaves some out. The sample lists some 130,000 clones, roughly 84% occurring once. The sequenced sample was peripheral blood. These receptors all stem from a woman at least 80 years old with acute or convalescent COVID-19.

V and J are TRBV5-6 and TRBJ1-4; D possibly corresponds to TRBD1 (5 bases). There are 13 residues in the CDR3. The germline V gene encodes CDR1 SGHDT and CDR2 YYEEEE. V gave up 4 bases and J gave up 13 bases, with 17 bases separating them. CDR3 sequence: CASSQRTSLRLFF. The CDR3 region has the DNA TGTGCCAGCAGCCAACGGACATCTTTGAGACTGTTTTTT.

This chain's CDR3 is CASSLVGGISDTQYF. CDR3 DNA: TGTGCCAGCAGCTTAGTGGGGGGAATTTCAGATACGCAGTATTTT. The chain has TRBV7-2 and TRBJ2-3; possible D gene TRBD2, 6 bases. The V end was cut by 1 base, the J end by 4 bases, with 12 bases between. The CDR3 is 15 amino acids. Per the germline V gene, CDR1 is SGHTA and CDR2 is FQGNSA.

V gene TRBV7-2 combines with J gene TRBJ2-3; 9 bases match TRBD2. V was clipped by 3 bases and J by 4 bases; unmatched bases: 11. The germline V gene encodes CDR1 SGHTA and CDR2 FQGNSA. The CDR3 covers 17 residues. The CDR3 nucleotides are TGTGCCAGCAGCTTGGGGGCTCGCGGGGGGGCCTCAGATACGCAGTATTTT. This gives the protein CASSLGARGGASDTQYF.

The rearrangement links TRBV19 to TRBJ2-2, with 9 bases aligning to TRBD2. V was clipped by 5 bases and J by 3 bases; unmatched bases: 13. Looked up from germline, CDR1 is LNHDA and CDR2 is SQIVND (reference sequence). The CDR3 is 18 residues long. CDR3 region: CASSPFRGRAGYTGELFF. Here the CDR3 DNA reads TGTGCCAGTAGTCCATTTCGCGGGAGGGCCGGGTACACCGGGGAGCTGTTTTTT.

The rearrangement links TRBV5-6 to TRBJ1-6; 7 bases align to TRBD1. The CDR3 covers 15 residues. Germline CDR1 is SGHDT and CDR2 is YYEEEE. After removal of 4 bases from V and 6 bases from J, the junction contained 7 bases not matched to a gene. In nucleotides, the CDR3 is TGTGCCAGCAGCCTGAACAGGGGATTTAATTCACCCCTCCACTTT. Its protein is CASSLNRGFNSPLHF.

The chain links TRBV19 to TRBJ1-1, with D perhaps matching TRBD1 (5 bases). This CDR3 spans 16 amino acids. Germline CDR1 reads LNHDA; CDR2 reads SQIVND (reference sequence). Trimming left V 7 bases short and J 10 bases short, with 28 bases between. For the CDR3, the DNA is TGTGCCAGTAACCCCTCCGCAGGGATTATGAGTATAGGAGCTTTCTTT. It translates to CASNPSAGIMSIGAFF.

This sequence joins TRBV7-2 and TRBJ2-3, with D perhaps TRBD2 (6 bases). In germline, CDR1 is SGHTA, CDR2 FQGNSA. V lost 3 bases and J lost 1, with 14 bases in between. The length of the CDR3 is 16 residues. In DNA, the CDR3 is TGTGCCAGCAGCTTTACGCGGGACCCCCGCACAGATACGCAGTATTTT. Protein: CASSFTRDPRTDTQYF.

J is TRBJ1-2 and V is TRBV9; D may be TRBD1 (5 bases). The CDR3 sequence is 15 residues long. Germline V gene lookup returns CDR1 SGDLS and CDR2 YYNGEE. V was trimmed by 4 bases and J by 8 bases, leaving 21 bases between them. DNA for the CDR3: TGTGCCAGCAGCACCCCCGGGCAGAAGGGGCGAGGCTACACCTTC. It codes for CASSTPGQKGRGYTF.

Points on this clone: A read error may produce the germline difference seen at one junction end. The V gene is TRBV6-1, the J gene TRBJ1-2; D is ambiguous. There are 15 residues in the CDR3. Germline V gene sequence: CDR1 MNHNS, CDR2 SASEGT. Here the CDR3 reads CASTEGTDPNYGYTF. The CDR3 nucleotides read TGTGCCAGCACTGAAGGCACAGACCCTAACTATGGCTACACCTTC.

This clone came up once. This chain links TRBV5-5 with TRBJ1-1, with TRBD1 as a possible D gene (6 bases). The germline V gene encodes CDR1 SGHKS and CDR2 YYEKEE (reference sequence). The V end lost 7 bases, the J end lost 5 bases, and 18 bases lay between the germline ends. CDR3 size: 14 residues. CDR3 loop: CASSHGGGGTEAFF. The CDR3 DNA reads TGTGCCAGCTCGCATGGGGGAGGGGGGACTGAAGCTTTCTTT. Variable domain in full (rest from reference TRBV5-5 and TRBJ1-1): DAGVTQSPTHLIKTRGQQVTLRCSPISGHKSVSWYQQVLGQGPQFIFQYYEKEERGRGNFPDRFSARQFPNYSSELNVNALLLGDSALYLCASSHGGGGTEAFFGQGTRLTVV.

The chain recombines TRBV29-1 with TRBJ1-2; 8 bases fit TRBD1. J gave up 4 bases and V 2 bases, and 6 bases lay outside the gene matches. This CDR3 spans 14 amino acids. Germline assignment: CDR1 SQVTM and CDR2 ANQGSEA. CDR3 residues: CSVEPRGLGYGYTF. CDR3 nucleotide sequence: TGCAGCGTTGAACCCAGGGGGCTTGGCTATGGCTACACCTTC. Supplemented by reference TRBV29-1 and TRBJ1-2, the full variable domain reads SAVISQKPSRDICQRGTSLTIQCQVDSQVTMMFWYRQQPGQSLTLIATANQGSEATYESGFVIDKFPISRPNLTFSTLTVSNMSPEDSSIYLCSVEPRGLGYGYTFGSGTRLTVV.

In its sample, this clone was seen once. One junction end does not reproduce the germline sequence, and a read error may be involved. The chain links TRBV7-7 to TRBJ1-2; D is ambiguous. There are 16 residues in the CDR3. CDR1 is SSHAT, CDR2 FNYEAQ, per germline (reference sequence). DNA of the CDR3: TGTGCTAGCAGCCCCCTTAGACCGGCGGCCAACTATGGCTACACCTTC. This gives the protein CASSPLRPAANYGYTF.

This clone appeared once. CDR3 region: CASSIIPLSGAQHSYEQYF. The CDR3 DNA reads TGTGCCAGTAGTATTATCCCCCTCAGTGGGGCCCAGCACTCCTACGAGCAGTACTTC. The chain is built from TRBV19 and TRBJ2-7; weak D call: TRBD1 (5 bases). V was pared by 3 bases and J by 0 bases, with 24 bases between. This CDR3 region has 19 residues. In germline, CDR1 is LNHDA, CDR2 SQIVND (reference sequence).

CDR3: CAISGGVRDEQFF. The DNA for the CDR3 is TGTGCCATCTCAGGGGGAGTGAGGGATGAGCAGTTCTTC. J is TRBJ2-1 and V is TRBV10-3; 7 bases map to TRBD1. Trimming removed 8 bases from V and 8 bases from J; junction bases left unmatched: 9. The germline V gene encodes CDR1 ENHRY and CDR2 SYGVKD. This CDR3 has 13 residues.

This clone showed up many times. V usage is TRBV7-9 and J usage is TRBJ2-2, with TRBD1 matching over 8 bases. CDR3 length: 16 residues. The V gene end was trimmed by 5 bases and the J gene end by 2 bases; junction bases not matched to a gene: 7. Per germline, CDR1 SEHNR and CDR2 FQNEAQ (reference sequence). As DNA, the CDR3 is TGTGCCAGCAGCCCTAACAGGGGGAGAAACACCGGGGAGCTGTTTTTT. It is translated as CASSPNRGRNTGELFF.

Concerning this clone: This same CDR3 is encoded by further DNA sequences in the sample. The CDR3 protein is CASSVDSYGYTF. Written as DNA, the CDR3 is TGTGCCAGCAGCGTTGACAGCTATGGCTACACCTTC. This chain links TRBV9 with TRBJ1-2; TRBD1 is a possible D gene (5 bases). CDR3 length equals 12 residues. The ends were cut back, 2 bases at V and 4 bases at J, with 6 bases in the middle. Germline V lookup: CDR1 SGDLS, CDR2 YYNGEE.